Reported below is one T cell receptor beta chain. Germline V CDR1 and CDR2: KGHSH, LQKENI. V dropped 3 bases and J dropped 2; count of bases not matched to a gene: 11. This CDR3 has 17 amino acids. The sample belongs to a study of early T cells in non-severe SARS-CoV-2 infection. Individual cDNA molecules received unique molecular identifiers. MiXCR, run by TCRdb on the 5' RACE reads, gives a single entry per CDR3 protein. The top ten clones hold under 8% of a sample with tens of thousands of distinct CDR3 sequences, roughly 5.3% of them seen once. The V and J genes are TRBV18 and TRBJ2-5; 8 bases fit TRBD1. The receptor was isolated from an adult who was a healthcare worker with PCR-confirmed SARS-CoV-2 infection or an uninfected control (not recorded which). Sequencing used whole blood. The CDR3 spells CASSPTMGQVAQETQYF. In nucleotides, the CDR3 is TGTGCCAGCTCACCTACTATGGGACAGGTCGCTCAAGAGACCCAGTACTTC.